The present T cell receptor beta chain was sequenced within a study of control samples from healthy donors and cancer patients. Repertoires were generated with immunoSEQ multiplex PCR, while TCRdb's copy carries only in-frame clones and drops some. The table records around 13,000 clones, approximately 94% of them present only once. This CDR3 has 14 residues. Germline assignment: CDR1 SNHLY and CDR2 FYNNEI. The V end lost 4 bases, the J end lost 2 bases, and 12 bases lay between the germline ends. The material sequenced was PBMCs. V is TRBV2 and J is TRBJ2-7; maybe TRBD2 (5 bases). The TCR originated in a man between 65 and 85 years old with head and neck cancer. The CDR3 DNA reads as TGTGCCAGCAGTGGTGCTAGCAGACCCTACGAGCAGTACTTC. Translation gives CASSGASRPYEQYF.